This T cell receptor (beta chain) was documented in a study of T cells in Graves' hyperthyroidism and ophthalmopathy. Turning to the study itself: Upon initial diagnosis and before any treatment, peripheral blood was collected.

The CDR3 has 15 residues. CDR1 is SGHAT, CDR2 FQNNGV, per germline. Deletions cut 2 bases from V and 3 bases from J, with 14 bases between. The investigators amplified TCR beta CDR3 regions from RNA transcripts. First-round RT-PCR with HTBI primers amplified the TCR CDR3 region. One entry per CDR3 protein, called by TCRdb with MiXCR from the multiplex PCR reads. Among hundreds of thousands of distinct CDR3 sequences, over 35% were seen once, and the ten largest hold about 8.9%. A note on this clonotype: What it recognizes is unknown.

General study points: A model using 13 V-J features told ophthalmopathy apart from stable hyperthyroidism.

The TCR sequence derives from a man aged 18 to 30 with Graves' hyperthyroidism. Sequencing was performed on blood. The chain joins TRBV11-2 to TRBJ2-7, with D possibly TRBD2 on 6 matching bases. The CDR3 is CASSLRGTFLYEQYF. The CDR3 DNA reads TGTGCCAGCAGCTTACGGGGGACCTTCCTCTACGAGCAGTACTTC.